Below are 3 T cell receptor beta chains sequenced from a single sample in a study of T cell clones after liver transplantation. The table came from immunoSEQ multiplex PCR; TCRdb's copy has only in-frame clones and leaves some out. The sample yields more than 70,000 clones, around 78% seen once. This specimen was CD4+ T cells from blood, taken at the 22-month timepoint. The receptors here all came from a human patient who received a liver transplant. Certain T cells may be donor cells from the graft.

The sample holds a few counts of this clone. The chain joins TRBV6-5 to TRBJ1-1; D is uncertain. Germline CDR1 reads MNHEY; CDR2 reads SVGAGI. Trimming shortened V by 6 bases and J by 4 bases, and 15 bases separated the two germline ends. The CDR3 loop spans 14 amino acids. CDR3 residues: CASRRRESVTEAFF. CDR3 DNA: TGTGCCAGCAGGCGGAGGGAGTCTGTCACTGAAGCTTTCTTT.

This clone was seen once. The chain recombines TRBV6-5 with TRBJ2-2, with D tentatively TRBD1 or TRBD2 (5 bases each). Trimming stripped 6 bases from V and 7 bases from J, with 18 bases between. The germline CDR1 and CDR2 sequences are MNHEY and SVGAGI. The CDR3 loop spans 15 amino acids. The CDR3 DNA follows: TGTGCCAGCAGGGGGCTAGCATTAGGGGACGGGGAGCTGTTTTTT. Amino acid sequence: CASRGLALGDGELFF.

The rearrangement uses TRBV27 and TRBJ2-2; 7 nucleotides align to TRBD2. This CDR3 has 16 amino acids. CDR1 and CDR2 from the germline V gene are MNHEY and SMNVEV (reference sequence). Trimming took 5 bases from V and 0 from J; bases not matched to a gene: 6. DNA for the CDR3: TGTGCCAGCAGTCCCAGCCTAGCGGCGAACACCGGGGAGCTGTTTTTT. Its protein product is CASSPSLAANTGELFF.